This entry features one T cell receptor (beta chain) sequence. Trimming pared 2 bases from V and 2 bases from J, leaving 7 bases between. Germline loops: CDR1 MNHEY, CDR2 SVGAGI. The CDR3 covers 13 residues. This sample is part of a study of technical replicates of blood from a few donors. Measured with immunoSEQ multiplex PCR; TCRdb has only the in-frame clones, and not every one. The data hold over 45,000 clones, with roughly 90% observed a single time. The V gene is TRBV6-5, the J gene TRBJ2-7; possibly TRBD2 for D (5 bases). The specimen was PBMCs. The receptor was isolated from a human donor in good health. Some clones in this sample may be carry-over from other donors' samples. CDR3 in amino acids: CASSYEGAYEQYF. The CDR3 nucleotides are TGTGCCAGCAGTTACGAGGGAGCCTACGAGCAGTACTTC.